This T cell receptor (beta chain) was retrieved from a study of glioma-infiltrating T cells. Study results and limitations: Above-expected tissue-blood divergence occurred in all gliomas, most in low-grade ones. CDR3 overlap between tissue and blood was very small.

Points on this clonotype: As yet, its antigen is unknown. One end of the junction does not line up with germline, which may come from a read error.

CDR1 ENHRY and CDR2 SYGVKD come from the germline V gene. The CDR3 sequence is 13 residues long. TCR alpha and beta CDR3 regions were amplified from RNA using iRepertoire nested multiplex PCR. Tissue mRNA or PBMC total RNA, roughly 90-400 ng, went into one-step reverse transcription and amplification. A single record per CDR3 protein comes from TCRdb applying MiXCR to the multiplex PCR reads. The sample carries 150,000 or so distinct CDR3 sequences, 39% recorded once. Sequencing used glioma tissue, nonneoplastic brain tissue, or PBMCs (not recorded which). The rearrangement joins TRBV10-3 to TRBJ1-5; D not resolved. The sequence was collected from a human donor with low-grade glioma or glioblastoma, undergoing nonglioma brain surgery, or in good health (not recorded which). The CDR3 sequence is CAISESLNQPQHF. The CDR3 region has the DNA TGTGCCATCAGTGAGTCTTTAAATCAGCCCCAACATTTT.